This T cell receptor beta chain was captured in a study of OX40 agonist ivuxolimab in advanced cancers. Repertoires were generated with immunoSEQ multiplex PCR, while TCRdb's copy carries only in-frame clones and drops some. The sample consists of tens of thousands of clones, 81% of them appearing once. The V gene lost 4 bases and the J gene lost 5 bases, with 11 bases spanning the gap. The CDR3 is 13 amino acids. The germline V gene has CDR1 MGHRA and CDR2 YSYEKL. The receptor comes from an adult with an advanced solid tumor such as melanoma, head and neck, liver or kidney cancer. The sample was CD4+ or CD8+ T cells sorted from blood, taken in a trial of the OX40 agonist ivuxolimab. The rearrangement uses TRBV4-1 and TRBJ2-5; D uncertain. The CDR3 DNA sequence: TGCGCCAGCAGCCTGATCCGGCAGGAGACCCAGTACTTC. It is translated as CASSLIRQETQYF.